The 10 T cell receptor beta chains below come from one sample, sequenced in a study of chemoradiotherapy in HPV16-positive cancers. Clones were read by immunoSEQ multiplex PCR, and TCRdb kept only the in-frame ones, dropping some. The repertoire has more than 15,000 clones, 85% to 95% of them found once; the top ten carry roughly 15%. The sequenced sample was blood, obtained from a patient who underwent chemoradiotherapy. Every receptor here comes from a human donor with HPV-associated anogenital cancer.

This clone came up once. The CDR3: CASSRGGGVYEQYF. The CDR3 nucleotides read TGTGCCAGCAGCAGGGGGGGCGGGGTCTACGAGCAGTACTTC. The chain employs TRBV5-4 and TRBJ2-7; the D gene is possibly TRBD2 (7 bases). Germline V CDR1 and CDR2: SGHNT, YYREEE (reference sequence). This CDR3 region has 14 residues. Deletions cut 4 bases from V and 3 bases from J, with 14 bases between.

The V gene is TRBV7-9, the J gene TRBJ1-2; maybe TRBD1 (5 bases). Germline loops: CDR1 SEHNR, CDR2 FQNEAQ (reference sequence). Trimming removed 5 bases from V and 4 bases from J, with 14 bases in between. CDR3 size: 14 residues. CDR3 residues: CASSPGRGIYGYTF. The CDR3 DNA reads TGTGCCAGCAGCCCGGGACGGGGAATCTATGGCTACACCTTC.

The gene calls are TRBV13 and TRBJ1-4; unclear D gene. Germline V CDR1 and CDR2: PRHDT, FYEKMQ (reference sequence). Trimming took off 4 bases at V and 0 bases at J, with 3 bases between the two ends. This CDR3 region has 13 residues. The CDR3 DNA reads as TGTGCCAGCAGCTCTTCAACTAATGAAAAACTGTTTTTT. Translation: CASSSSTNEKLFF.

V is TRBV5-1 and J is TRBJ1-2, with D possibly being TRBD1 (6 bases). This CDR3 comprises 15 residues. CDR1 and CDR2 from the germline V gene are SGHRS and YFSETQ. V was pared by 0 bases and J by 4 bases, with 13 bases between. The CDR3 DNA reads as TGCGCCAGCAGCTTGGCGGAGGACAGAACCTATGGCTACACCTTC. Its translation is CASSLAEDRTYGYTF.

The genes are TRBV7-9 and TRBJ1-1; TRBD1 is a possible D gene (6 bases). The germline V gene encodes CDR1 SEHNR and CDR2 FQNEAQ (reference sequence). The germline V and J ends were trimmed by 4 bases and 6 bases, with 21 bases remaining between them. The length of the CDR3 is 16 residues. DNA for the CDR3: TGTGCCAGCAGCTACTGGGAAGGACAGCTGGAATCTGAAGCTTTCTTT. Translated, it gives CASSYWEGQLESEAFF.

The chain has TRBV2 and TRBJ2-7, with a tentative D call TRBD1 (6 bases). Germline V gene sequence: CDR1 SNHLY, CDR2 FYNNEI. The V end lost 5 bases, the J end lost 10 bases, and 18 bases lay between the germline ends. CDR3 length: 13 amino acids. The CDR3 reads CASSLLMNRDQYV. The CDR3 DNA reads as TGTGCCAGCAGTCTACTAATGAACAGGGACCAGTACGTC.

The chain carries TRBV29-1 and TRBJ2-2; D not resolved. The CDR3 is 13 residues long. From germline, CDR1 is SQVTM and CDR2 ANQGSEA. Trimming cost V 7 bases and J 3 bases, with 12 bases left between them. The CDR3 nucleotides read TGCAGCGCAACCCCCCGAGACACCGGGGAGCTGTTTTTT. Residues: CSATPRDTGELFF.

This clone was seen just once. The chain uses TRBV30 and TRBJ2-5, with D possibly TRBD1 on 6 matching bases. Germline CDR1 reads GTSNPN; CDR2 reads SVGIG (reference sequence). This CDR3 region has 12 residues. Trimming took 2 bases from V and 4 from J, leaving 8 bases between them. CDR3 sequence: CAWSRGGETQYF. The CDR3 coding sequence is TGTGCCTGGAGTAGAGGGGGAGAGACCCAGTACTTC.

The J gene is TRBJ2-3, the V gene TRBV9; 11 nucleotides align to TRBD2. With 4 bases clipped from V and 1 base from J, the junction kept 14 bases outside the gene matches. This CDR3 contains 19 residues. Germline-derived CDR1 and CDR2 are SGDLS and YYNGEE. The CDR3 loop reads CASSLGGLAGGSRTDTQYF. CDR3 nucleotide sequence: TGTGCCAGCAGCCTGGGGGGTCTAGCGGGGGGCTCTCGCACAGATACGCAGTATTTT.

V and J are TRBV7-2 and TRBJ2-5, with 9 nucleotides matching TRBD2. Germline V gene data show CDR1 as SGHTA and CDR2 as FQGNSA. The CDR3 loop spans 18 amino acids. V lost 5 bases to trimming and J lost 5 bases; unmatched junction nucleotides: 18. CDR3 nucleotide sequence: TGTGCCAGCAGCCCCCGAAGGAGCGGGGGGTCTTCGCGGGAGACCCAGTACTTC. Residues: CASSPRRSGGSSRETQYF. Using reference TRBV7-2 and TRBJ2-5 for the parts outside the CDR3, the full variable domain is GAGVSQSPSNKVTEKGKDVELRCDPISGHTALYWYRQSLGQGLEFLIYFQGNSAPDKSGLPSDRFSAERTGGSVSTLTIQRTQQEDSAVYLCASSPRRSGGSSRETQYFGPGTRLLVL.